This T cell receptor beta chain stems from a study of cytomegalovirus exposure and HLA in healthy donors. Whole-study results and caveats: CMV serostatus stood as the only immune exposure information on hand. Rates of TCR association differed by HLA locus in a later analysis, with DRB1 highest and HLA-C lowest.

After removal of 9 bases from V and 1 base from J, the junction contained 9 bases not matched to a gene. The CDR3 consists of 16 residues. Per the germline V gene, CDR1 is LNHDA and CDR2 is SQIVND (reference sequence). This clone was recorded a few times. Its antigen remains unidentified. 13 Jbeta primers and 60 Vbeta primers were used for the PCR. Assay used: immunoSEQ multiplex PCR; TCRdb lists only in-frame clones, some missing. The table includes 90,000 to 110,000 clones, around 84% detected once. This TCR derives from a man aged 25 to 40 in good health and CMV-seronegative. The specimen sequenced was PBMCs. The chain recombines TRBV19 with TRBJ2-3, with 11 bases identical to TRBD2. The CDR3 here is CASKQLSGRGTDTQYF. The CDR3 region has the DNA TGTGCCAGCAAACAACTTAGCGGGAGGGGCACAGATACGCAGTATTTT.